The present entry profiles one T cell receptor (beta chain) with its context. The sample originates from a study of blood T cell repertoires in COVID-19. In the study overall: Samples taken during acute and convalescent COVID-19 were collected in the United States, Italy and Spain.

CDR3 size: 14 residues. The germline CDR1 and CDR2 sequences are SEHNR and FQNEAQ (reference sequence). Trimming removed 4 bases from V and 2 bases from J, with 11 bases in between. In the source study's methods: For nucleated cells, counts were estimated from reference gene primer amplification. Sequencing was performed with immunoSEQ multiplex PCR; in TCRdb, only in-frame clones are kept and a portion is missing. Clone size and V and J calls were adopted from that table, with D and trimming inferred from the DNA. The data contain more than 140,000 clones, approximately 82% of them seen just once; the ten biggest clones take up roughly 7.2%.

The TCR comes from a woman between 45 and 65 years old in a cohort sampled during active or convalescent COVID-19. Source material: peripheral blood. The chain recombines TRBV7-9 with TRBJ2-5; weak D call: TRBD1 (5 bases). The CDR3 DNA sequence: TGTGCCAGCAGCTACCCCAGGGAACAAGAGACCCAGTACTTC. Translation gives CASSYPREQETQYF.